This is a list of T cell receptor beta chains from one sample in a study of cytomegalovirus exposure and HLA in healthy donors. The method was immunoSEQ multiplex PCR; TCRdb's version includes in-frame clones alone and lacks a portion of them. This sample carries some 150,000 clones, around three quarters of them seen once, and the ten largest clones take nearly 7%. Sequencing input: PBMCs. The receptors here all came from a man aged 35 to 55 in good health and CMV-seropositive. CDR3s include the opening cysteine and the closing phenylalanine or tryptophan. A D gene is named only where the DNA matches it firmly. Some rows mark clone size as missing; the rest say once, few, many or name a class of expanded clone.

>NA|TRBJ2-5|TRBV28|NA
CASSLGAGAGETQYF
TGTGCCAGCAGTTTAGGGGCGGGGGCGGGGGAGACCCAGTACTTC
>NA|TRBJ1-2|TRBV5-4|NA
CASSSRTRPNYGYTF
TGTGCCAGCAGCTCAAGGACAAGGCCTAACTATGGCTACACCTTC
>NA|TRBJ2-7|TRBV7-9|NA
CASSAGDASSYEQYF
TGTGCCAGCAGTGCAGGGGACGCGAGCTCCTACGAGCAGTACTTC
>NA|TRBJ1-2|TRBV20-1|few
CSAWGGYGYTF
TGCAGTGCTTGGGGGGGATATGGCTACACCTTC
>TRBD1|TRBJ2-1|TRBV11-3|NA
CASSLGTGTVSNEQFF
TGTGCCAGCAGCTTAGGGACCGGGACAGTTTCCAATGAGCAGTTCTTC
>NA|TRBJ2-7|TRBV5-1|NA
CASSLAGQPGWDEQYF
TGCGCCAGCAGCTTGGCCGGACAGCCCGGGTGGGACGAGCAGTACTTC
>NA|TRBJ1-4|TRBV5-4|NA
CASSLGRGWDEKLFF
TGTGCCAGCAGCTTGGGAAGGGGCTGGGATGAAAAACTGTTTTTT
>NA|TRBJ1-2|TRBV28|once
CASSLLGSLDGYTF
TGTGCCAGCAGTTTACTGGGCAGTTTGGATGGCTACACCTTC
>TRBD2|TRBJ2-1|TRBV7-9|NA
CASSPSGKGSYNEQFF
TGTGCCAGCAGCCCGAGCGGGAAAGGGTCCTACAATGAGCAGTTCTTC
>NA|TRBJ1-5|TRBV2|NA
CASRLRDSNQPQHF
TGTGCCAGCCGACTGCGAGATAGCAATCAGCCCCAGCATTTT
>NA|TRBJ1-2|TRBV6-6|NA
CASSTDSLLSAGYTF
TGTGCCAGCAGTACTGACTCTTTACTCAGCGCTGGCTACACCTTC
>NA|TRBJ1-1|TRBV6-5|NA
CASSTSLKRQEAFF
TGTGCCAGCAGCACCTCACTGAAAAGACAGGAAGCTTTCTTT
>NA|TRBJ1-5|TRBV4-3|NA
CASSQSGGNQPQHF
TGCGCCAGCAGCCAATCAGGGGGCAATCAGCCCCAGCATTTT
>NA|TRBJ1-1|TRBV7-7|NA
CASSMTANTEAFF
TGTGCTAGCAGCATGACAGCGAACACTGAAGCTTTCTTT
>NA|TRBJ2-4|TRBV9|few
CASSVGRGPKNIQYF
TGTGCCAGCAGCGTAGGGAGGGGACCCAAAAACATTCAGTACTTC
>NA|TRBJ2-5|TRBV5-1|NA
CASSLGPGIEETQYF
TGCGCCAGCAGCTTGGGGCCAGGGATTGAGGAGACCCAGTACTTC
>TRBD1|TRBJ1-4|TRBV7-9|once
CASSFDRGDLNEKLFF
TGTGCCAGCAGCTTCGACAGGGGGGACCTAAATGAAAAACTGTTTTTT
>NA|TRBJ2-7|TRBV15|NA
CATSRDQGTYEQYF
TGTGCCACCAGCAGAGATCAGGGTACCTACGAGCAGTACTTC
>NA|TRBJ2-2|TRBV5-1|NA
CASSFRLNTGELFF
TGCGCCAGCAGCTTTCGGTTGAACACCGGGGAGCTGTTTTTT
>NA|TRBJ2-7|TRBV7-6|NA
CASSPYPGDGLEQYF
TGTGCCAGCAGCCCATACCCGGGGGACGGCCTGGAGCAGTACTTC
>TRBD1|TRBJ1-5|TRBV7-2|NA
CASSPQGGQPQHF
TGTGCCAGCAGCCCACAGGGGGGTCAGCCCCAGCATTTT
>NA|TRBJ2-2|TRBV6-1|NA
CASIVSGPTGELFF
TGTGCCAGCATCGTTTCAGGGCCCACCGGGGAGCTGTTTTTT
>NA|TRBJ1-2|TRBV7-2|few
CASSFVGRGEDYGYTF
TGTGCCAGCAGCTTTGTTGGCAGGGGAGAGGACTATGGCTACACCTTC
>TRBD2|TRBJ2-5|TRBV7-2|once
CASSLILAGVWETQYF
TGTGCCAGCAGCTTAATCTTAGCGGGAGTTTGGGAGACCCAGTACTTC
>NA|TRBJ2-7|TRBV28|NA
CASSVTALYEQYF
TGTGCCAGCAGTGTGACAGCACTCTACGAGCAGTACTTC
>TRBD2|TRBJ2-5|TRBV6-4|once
CASSRDRGGETQYF
TGTGCCAGCAGTCGGGACCGCGGGGGGGAGACCCAGTACTTC
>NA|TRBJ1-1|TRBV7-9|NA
CASSSGVGSSGDEAFF
TGTGCCAGCAGCTCCGGCGTGGGCAGCAGCGGGGATGAAGCTTTCTTT
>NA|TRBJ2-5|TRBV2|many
CASSPRDTIETQYF
TGTGCCAGCAGTCCCCGGGACACGATAGAGACCCAGTACTTC
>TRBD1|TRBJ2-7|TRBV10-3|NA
CAISEPGQLYEQYF
TGTGCCATCAGTGAGCCGGGACAGCTCTACGAGCAGTACTTC
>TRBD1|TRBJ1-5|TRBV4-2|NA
CASSPGTGETLPQHF
TGTGCCAGCAGCCCCGGGACAGGGGAAACCCTGCCCCAGCATTTT
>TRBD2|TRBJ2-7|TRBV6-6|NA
CASSPVAGGHYEQYF
TGTGCCAGCAGCCCTGTAGCGGGAGGGCACTACGAGCAGTACTTC
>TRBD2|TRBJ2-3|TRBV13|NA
CASSPSGRVSDTQYF
TGTGCCAGCAGCCCCAGCGGGAGGGTCTCAGATACGCAGTATTTT
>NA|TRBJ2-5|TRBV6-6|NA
CASRPGQETQYF
TGTGCCAGCAGACCCGGCCAAGAGACCCAGTACTTC
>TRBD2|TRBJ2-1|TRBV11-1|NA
CASSRGGSYNEQFF
TGTGCCAGCAGCCGGGGGGGGTCCTACAATGAGCAGTTCTTC
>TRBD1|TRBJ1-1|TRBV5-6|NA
CASSLAGQGARNTEAFF
TGTGCCAGCAGCTTGGCCGGACAGGGGGCTCGGAACACTGAAGCTTTCTTT